The 27 T cell receptor beta chains reported below all come from one sample, sequenced in a study of memory CD4+ T cells and cytomegalovirus serostatus. The sort gate was single viable CD3+CD4+CD8-CD45RO+ cells for memory CD4+ T cells. Some clones are missing from TCRdb's copy, which holds only in-frame ones; the method was immunoSEQ multiplex PCR. This sample yields about 73,000 clones, of which 60% to 80% are seen a single time; 2.6% belongs to the top ten. Material for sequencing was memory CD4+ T cells from blood. The source of these receptors is an adult in good health and CMV-seropositive.

The chain links TRBV28 to TRBJ1-1; D gene unclear. CDR3 size: 13 residues. Germline V gene sequence: CDR1 MDHEN, CDR2 SYDVKM. Trimming took 5 bases from V and 10 from J, leaving 17 bases between them. CDR3 in DNA: TGTGCCAGCAGTGACCGCGGGTATGGGCGAGCTTTCTTT. As protein: CASSDRGYGRAFF.

The rearrangement links TRBV7-9 to TRBJ1-1, with 7 bases matching TRBD1. J lost 4 bases, V lost 3 bases, and 11 bases had no gene match. CDR1 SEHNR and CDR2 FQNEAQ come from the germline V gene (reference sequence). This CDR3 is 16 amino acids long. The CDR3 here is CASSFYRGAGGTEAFF. CDR3 coding DNA: TGTGCCAGCAGCTTCTACAGGGGCGCGGGGGGCACTGAAGCTTTCTTT.

V usage is TRBV7-8 and J usage is TRBJ2-7; maybe TRBD1 (5 bases). Germline assignment: CDR1 SGHVS and CDR2 FQNEAQ. CDR3 length: 14 amino acids. Trimming took 5 bases from V and 7 from J, leaving 18 bases between them. For the CDR3, the DNA is TGTGCCAGCAGCCCCTCAACCAGGGTCGAGGAGCAGTACGTC. Its translation: CASSPSTRVEEQYV.

In its sample, this clone was seen a few times. The chain recombines TRBV4-1 with TRBJ1-4, with D unclear. The germline CDR1 and CDR2 sequences are MGHRA and YSYEKL. This CDR3 has 14 residues. The V gene lost 1 base and the J gene lost 8 bases, with 11 bases spanning the gap. The CDR3 region has the DNA TGCGCCAGCAGCCAAGGTTGGGCAGGAGAAAAACTGTTTTTT. Amino acids: CASSQGWAGEKLFF.

The chain is built from TRBV9 and TRBJ2-1; 12 positions match TRBD2. Germline V gene lookup returns CDR1 SGDLS and CDR2 YYNGEE. J gave up 8 bases and V 4 bases, and 7 bases lay outside the gene matches. The CDR3 has 15 residues. CDR3 sequence (DNA): TGTGCCAGCAGCTTGCGACTAGCGGGAGTTCATGAGCAGTTCTTC. Its protein is CASSLRLAGVHEQFF.

V and J are TRBV7-2 and TRBJ1-2, with a possible D match to TRBD1 (5 bases). The CDR3 contains 14 residues. Deletions cut 0 bases from V and 4 bases from J, with 9 bases between. Germline V gene data show CDR1 as SGHTA and CDR2 as FQGNSA. The DNA of the CDR3 is TGTGCCAGCAGCTTAGCGTTGACAGTCTATGGCTACACCTTC. It specifies CASSLALTVYGYTF.

This chain joins TRBV10-1 and TRBJ2-7, with TRBD2 matching over 9 bases. The CDR3 length is 15 residues. Losses at the gene ends were 2 bases for V and 2 bases for J; bases not matched to a gene: 4. The germline V gene has CDR1 WNHNN and CDR2 SYGVQD (reference sequence). As DNA, the CDR3 is TGCGCCAGCAGTGAGAAGACTAGCGGCCCCTACGAGCAGTACGTC. It encodes CASSEKTSGPYEQYV.

A few counts support this clone. V is TRBV5-1 and J is TRBJ2-1; the match to TRBD2 covers 7 bases. Germline trimming cut 2 bases from V and 8 bases from J; bases unmatched to any gene: 7. CDR1 and CDR2 (germline): SGHRS, YFSETQ. The CDR3 loop spans 14 amino acids. This CDR3 is CASSFVGGVDEQFF. The CDR3 DNA sequence: TGCGCCAGCAGCTTCGTTGGGGGGGTCGATGAGCAGTTCTTC.

The chain employs TRBV5-1 and TRBJ2-1, with D tentatively TRBD1 (5 bases). CDR3 length: 15 amino acids. Trimming removed 4 bases from V and 0 bases from J, with 11 bases in between. Germline V gene sequence: CDR1 SGHRS, CDR2 YFSETQ. The CDR3 DNA is TGCGCCAGCAGCCTCCAGGGAAGCTCCTACAATGAGCAGTTCTTC. It codes for CASSLQGSSYNEQFF.

This chain joins TRBV7-9 and TRBJ2-4; a weak D match, TRBD1 (5 bases). Trimming shortened V by 5 bases and J by 8 bases, and 10 bases separated the two germline ends. CDR3 size: 12 residues. From germline, CDR1 is SEHNR and CDR2 FQNEAQ (reference sequence). CDR3 sequence: CASSPEGDIQYF. CDR3 bases: TGTGCCAGCAGCCCTGAAGGGGACATTCAGTACTTC.

This clone occurred once. V gene TRBV6-1 combines with J gene TRBJ2-3; no definite D call. The germline V gene encodes CDR1 MNHNS and CDR2 SASEGT. Trimming removed 4 bases at V and 0 bases at J, with 11 bases between. The CDR3 is 15 residues long. The CDR3 sequence: CASSVIESSTDTQYF. The DNA for the CDR3 is TGTGCCAGCAGTGTTATTGAGAGTAGCACAGATACGCAGTATTTT.

The chain is built from TRBV5-1 and TRBJ2-3; TRBD2 agrees at 16 bases. The V gene's germline CDR1 is SGHRS and CDR2 YFSETQ. CDR3 length: 19 amino acids. V shed 4 bases and J 1 base; nucleotides not matched to a gene: 9. CDR3 nucleotides: TGCGCCAGCAGCGCGGGACTAGCGGGGGGGCCGACTCGCACAGATACGCAGTATTTT. This encodes CASSAGLAGGPTRTDTQYF.

This chain connects TRBV30 to TRBJ2-3; tentatively, D is TRBD1 (6 bases). With 5 bases removed from V and 4 bases from J, the gap between germline ends came to 16 bases. Germline V lookup: CDR1 GTSNPN, CDR2 SVGIG (reference sequence). The CDR3 consists of 14 residues. The chain's CDR3 is CAWGGPAGSDTQYF. The CDR3 DNA is TGTGCCTGGGGGGGCCCAGCAGGATCAGATACGCAGTATTTT.

V gene TRBV2 combines with J gene TRBJ1-5; D unresolved. The CDR3 length is 13 residues. Germline CDR1 SNHLY, CDR2 FYNNEI. The germline V and J ends were trimmed by 6 bases and 5 bases, with 11 bases remaining between them. CDR3 DNA: TGTGCCAGCAGAGGCAGCCCGTATCAGCCCCAGCATTTT. This gives the protein CASRGSPYQPQHF.

Notes on this clone: This same CDR3 is encoded by further DNA sequences in the sample. J is TRBJ2-3 and V is TRBV7-2; 8 bases match TRBD2. The V gene end was trimmed by 9 bases and the J gene end by 6 bases; junction bases not matched to a gene: 23. Germline CDR1 is SGHTA and CDR2 is FQGNSA. The length of the CDR3 is 18 residues. CDR3 nucleotides: TGTGCCAGTAGCCTTCAACTTAGTAGCGGGACCTTTATTGATACGCAGTATTTT. This codes for CASSLQLSSGTFIDTQYF.

The CDR3 DNA reads TGTGCCAGCAGCATAACGGGACAGGGGGCGAATCAGCCCCAGCATTTT. Translated, it gives CASSITGQGANQPQHF. The chain combines TRBV5-8 with TRBJ1-5; TRBD1 aligns across 12 bases. V lost 4 bases, J lost 4 bases, and 6 bases stayed unmatched. CDR3 size: 16 residues. Germline V gene data show CDR1 as SGHTS and CDR2 as YDEGEE.

The chain employs TRBV6-5 and TRBJ1-3; D call uncertain. The CDR3 spans 14 residues. Per the germline V gene, CDR1 is MNHEY and CDR2 is SVGAGI. V gave up 6 bases and J gave up 4 bases, with 13 bases separating them. For the CDR3, the DNA is TGTGCCAGCAGCCCGCCCGGGTGGGGAAACACCATATATTTT. Translated, it gives CASSPPGWGNTIYF.

This clone was seen a handful of times. The chain carries TRBV11-2 and TRBJ2-1; the D gene is possibly TRBD1 (6 bases). V lost 5 bases and J lost 8, with 13 bases in between. This CDR3 has 13 residues. CDR1 and CDR2 from the germline V gene are SGHAT and FQNNGV. The chain's CDR3 is CASSPQGLDEQFF. The CDR3 region has the DNA TGTGCCAGCAGCCCACAGGGTTTGGATGAGCAGTTCTTC.

V and J are TRBV6-1 and TRBJ2-7, with a tentative D call TRBD2 (5 bases). The CDR3 covers 14 residues. Trimming cost V 4 bases and J 5 bases, with 15 bases left between them. Germline-derived CDR1 and CDR2 are MNHNS and SASEGT. The CDR3 loop is CASSALGGLDEQYV. The DNA of the CDR3 is TGTGCCAGCAGTGCCCTAGGAGGTCTGGACGAGCAGTACGTC.

CDR3 amino acids: CASSINREGTEAFF. The CDR3 bases are TGTGCCAGCAGCATCAACAGGGAGGGCACTGAAGCTTTCTTT. The J gene is TRBJ1-1, the V gene TRBV11-2; maybe TRBD1 (6 bases). V was cut by 5 bases and J by 4 bases, with 14 bases left in between. CDR1 is SGHAT, CDR2 FQNNGV, per germline. The CDR3 has 14 residues.

This chain joins TRBV19 and TRBJ2-2; TRBD1 might be the D (5 bases). The V and J ends lost 8 bases and 7 bases respectively, with 14 bases between them. This CDR3 is built from 13 residues. Germline lookup yields CDR1 LNHDA and CDR2 SQIVND (reference sequence). The CDR3 DNA reads as TGTGCCAGTCTTCAGGGATTGGGCGGGGAGCTGTTTTTT. Its protein product is CASLQGLGGELFF.

This chain connects TRBV5-1 to TRBJ1-1; D is unclear. V was pared by 0 bases and J by 11 bases, with 11 bases between. Germline CDR1 is SGHRS and CDR2 is YFSETQ. This CDR3 is built from 12 residues. Here the CDR3 reads CASSLGFGLAFF. CDR3 coding DNA: TGCGCCAGCAGCTTGGGGTTCGGGTTGGCTTTCTTT.

The CDR3: CASSQDQFRSPEYGYTF. CDR3 DNA sequence: TGCGCCAGCAGCCAAGATCAGTTCAGGTCCCCCGAATATGGCTACACCTTC. This rearrangement joins TRBV4-1 to TRBJ1-2; no clear D gene. CDR1 MGHRA and CDR2 YSYEKL come from the germline V gene. Trimming took 0 bases from V and 5 from J, leaving 19 bases between them. This CDR3 is 17 amino acids long.

The chain couples TRBV30 to TRBJ2-7, with a weak D call TRBD1 (6 bases). Per the germline V gene, CDR1 is GTSNPN and CDR2 is SVGIG (reference sequence). The germline V and J ends were trimmed by 2 bases and 7 bases, with 12 bases remaining between them. This CDR3 comprises 12 residues. The CDR3 sequence: CAWSPTGGEQYF. The CDR3 bases are TGTGCCTGGAGTCCGACAGGCGGGGAGCAGTACTTC.

This sequence joins TRBV5-1 and TRBJ2-3, with a weak D call TRBD1 (6 bases). Germline-derived CDR1 and CDR2 are SGHRS and YFSETQ. V lost 5 bases to trimming and J lost 3 bases, with 16 bases between them. The CDR3 is made up of 15 amino acids. The CDR3 DNA reads as TGCGCCAGCAGTATTCGACAGGTCGTGACAGATACGCAGTATTTT. This sequence encodes CASSIRQVVTDTQYF. Together with reference TRBV5-1 and TRBJ2-3, the CDR3 gives the full variable domain: KAGVTQTPRYLIKTRGQQVTLSCSPISGHRSVSWYQQTPGQGLQFLFEYFSETQRNKGNFPGRFSGRQFSNSRSEMNVSTLELGDSALYLCASSIRQVVTDTQYFGPGTRLTVL.

This chain links TRBV5-6 with TRBJ2-2; possible D gene TRBD1, 6 bases. Germline loops: CDR1 SGHDT, CDR2 YYEEEE. This CDR3 contains 13 residues. V was shortened by 2 bases and J by 7 bases, with 9 bases between the two germline ends. The CDR3 sequence is CASSFLDSGELFF. The CDR3 DNA reads TGTGCCAGCAGCTTTCTGGACAGCGGGGAGCTGTTTTTT. Drawing the rest from reference TRBV5-6 and TRBJ2-2, the complete variable domain is DAGVTQSPTHLIKTRGQQVTLRCSPKSGHDTVSWYQQALGQGPQFIFQYYEEEERQRGNFPDRFSGHQFPNYSSELNVNALLLGDSALYLCASSFLDSGELFFGEGSRLTVL.

The chain uses TRBV9 and TRBJ2-3, with 8 bases that match TRBD2. J lost 2 bases, V lost 4 bases, and 6 bases had no gene match. CDR3 length equals 15 residues. Germline CDR1 is SGDLS and CDR2 is YYNGEE. The DNA of the CDR3 is TGTGCCAGCAGCAGAGATAGCGGGATCACAGATACGCAGTATTTT. As protein: CASSRDSGITDTQYF.